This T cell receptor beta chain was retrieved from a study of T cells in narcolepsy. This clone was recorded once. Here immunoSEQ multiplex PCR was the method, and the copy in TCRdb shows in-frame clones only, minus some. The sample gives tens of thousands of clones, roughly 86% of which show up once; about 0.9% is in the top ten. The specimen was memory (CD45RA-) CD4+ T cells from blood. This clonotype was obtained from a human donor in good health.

In DNA, the CDR3 is TGCGCCAGCAGCTTGGGAGTTTCAGGGACCTATGGCTACACCTTC. It yields the protein CASSLGVSGTYGYTF. The chain has TRBV5-1 and TRBJ1-2; D perhaps matches TRBD1 (5 bases). The germline V gene encodes CDR1 SGHRS and CDR2 YFSETQ. There are 15 residues in the CDR3. Trimming removed 0 bases at V and 4 bases at J, with 13 bases between.